These 9 T cell receptor beta chains share one sample of origin, sequenced in a study of T cell repertoires in cytomegalovirus infection. TCRdb ran MiXCR on the reads and lists one entry per CDR3 protein. The sample includes 350,000 to 500,000 distinct CDR3 sequences, approximately 30% of them seen just once. Sample: PBMCs. The receptors originated from a human donor in good health (CMV status not recorded). Some clones in this sample may be carry-over from other donors' samples.

V is TRBV5-5 and J is TRBJ2-3; D is undetermined. V was cut by 0 bases and J by 0 bases, with 5 bases left in between. From germline, CDR1 is SGHKS and CDR2 YYEKEE (reference sequence). The CDR3 is 14 amino acids. The CDR3 bases are TGTGCCAGCAGCTTGGAACTTAGCACAGATACGCAGTATTTT. Translation: CASSLELSTDTQYF.

This clonotype occurred a few times. V usage is TRBV2 and J usage is TRBJ1-5, with D maybe TRBD1 (5 bases). Germline-derived CDR1 and CDR2 are SNHLY and FYNNEI. The V and J ends lost 0 bases and 7 bases respectively, with 13 bases between them. CDR3 size: 15 residues. CDR3 coding DNA: TGTGCCAGCAGTGAAGCGCGGACACCGCTGCAGCCCCAGCATTTT. Its protein is CASSEARTPLQPQHF.

A single count supports this clonotype. The gene calls are TRBV19 and TRBJ1-2, with a possible D match to TRBD1 (5 bases). Germline V gene lookup returns CDR1 LNHDA and CDR2 SQIVND (reference sequence). CDR3 length: 11 residues. V was shortened by 4 bases and J by 7 bases, with 7 bases between the two germline ends. CDR3 coding DNA: TGTGCCAGTAGTACCGGGGCTGGCTACACCTTC. As protein: CASSTGAGYTF.

Only a few counts were recorded for this clonotype. The chain links TRBV10-3 to TRBJ2-7; 7 positions agree with TRBD1. The CDR3 consists of 17 residues. Germline V gene lookup returns CDR1 ENHRY and CDR2 SYGVKD. The ends lost 0 bases at V and 3 bases at J; junction bases unmatched: 11. CDR3 in DNA: TGTGCCATCAGTGAGTCGGCTTCTTCTCAGGGGGTCTACGAGCAGTACTTC. Amino acids: CAISESASSQGVYEQYF.

This chain joins TRBV24-1 and TRBJ2-1; 7 bases are a match to TRBD2. CDR3 length equals 13 residues. Germline V CDR1 and CDR2: KGHDR, SFDVKD. Germline trimming cut 9 bases from V and 7 bases from J; bases unmatched to any gene: 8. CDR3 loop: CATRSAGVNEQFF. CDR3 coding DNA: TGTGCCACCCGGTCGGCGGGGGTTAATGAGCAGTTCTTC.

This clonotype was recorded a few times. The chain carries TRBV5-1 and TRBJ2-1, with unresolved D. Germline values: CDR1 SGHRS, CDR2 YFSETQ. Trimming stripped 0 bases from V and 6 bases from J, with 7 bases between. CDR3 length: 13 amino acids. This CDR3 reads CASSLGLRNEQFF. CDR3 bases: TGCGCCAGCAGCTTGGGACTGCGCAATGAGCAGTTCTTC.

This clonotype was seen repeatedly, ten times or more. Written as DNA, the CDR3 is TGTGCCAGCAGCTTAGTCGAGGGCTACGAGCAGTACTTC. It yields the protein CASSLVEGYEQYF. The V call is TRBV7-2, the J call TRBJ2-7; D may be TRBD2 (5 bases). CDR1 is SGHTA, CDR2 FQGNSA, per germline. The CDR3 has 13 amino acids. Trimming took 1 base from V and 3 from J, leaving 7 bases between them. Based on the CDR3 plus reference TRBV7-2 and TRBJ2-7, the full variable domain is GAGVSQSPSNKVTEKGKDVELRCDPISGHTALYWYRQSLGQGLEFLIYFQGNSAPDKSGLPSDRFSAERTGGSVSTLTIQRTQQEDSAVYLCASSLVEGYEQYFGPGTRLTVT.

This chain links TRBV25-1 with TRBJ2-7; 9 positions match TRBD1. The CDR3 covers 15 residues. CDR1 is MGHDK, CDR2 SYGVNS, per germline. With 8 bases clipped from V and 4 bases from J, the junction kept 12 bases outside the gene matches. The CDR3 bases are TGTGCCAGCGCGACCTCCGGGACAGGGCCATACGAGCAGTACTTC. Its protein product is CASATSGTGPYEQYF.

This clonotype came up many times. This rearrangement joins TRBV7-2 to TRBJ1-6; tentatively, D is TRBD1 (6 bases). This CDR3 is built from 17 residues. In germline, CDR1 is SGHTA, CDR2 FQGNSA. V lost 6 bases, J lost 0 bases, and 15 bases lay in between. Here the CDR3 DNA reads TGTGCCAGCAGGGGAACAGGGACTAGCTCCTATAATTCACCCCTCCACTTT. It yields the protein CASRGTGTSSYNSPLHF.